Listed here are 32 T cell receptor beta chains from one sample, sequenced in a study of identical twins. Via MiXCR, TCRdb re-called the 5' RACE reads, giving one row per CDR3 protein. The profile shows 500,000 to 550,000 distinct CDR3 sequences, 20% to 25% of them singletons. This sample also belongs to another study, concerning T cells expressing NK-cell markers.

Sequenced sample: CD4+ T cells sorted from blood. The receptors here all came from a woman aged 18-35 years in good health.

The chain couples TRBV6-5 to TRBJ2-1; D ambiguous. The germline V gene encodes CDR1 MNHEY and CDR2 SVGAGI. V gave up 2 bases and J gave up 5 bases, with 7 bases separating them. The CDR3 has 13 residues. CDR3 sequence reads: CASSYIWDNEQFF. The CDR3 nucleotides are TGTGCCAGCAGTTACATTTGGGACAATGAGCAGTTCTTC.

This clonotype was seen more than once but under ten times. The genes are TRBV6-1 and TRBJ2-7; TRBD1 agrees at 8 bases. V lost 6 bases to trimming and J lost 6 bases; unmatched junction nucleotides: 13. The germline V gene has CDR1 MNHNS and CDR2 SASEGT. The CDR3 extends over 15 amino acids. In nucleotides, the CDR3 is TGTGCCAGCAGCCGAGCCGGGACAGGCAAGTCCGAGCAGTACTTC. Translated: CASSRAGTGKSEQYF.

This clonotype was seen more than once but under ten times. The chain couples TRBV20-1 to TRBJ1-2; maybe TRBD1 (5 bases). Germline V gives CDR1 DFQATT, CDR2 SNEGSKA (reference sequence). This CDR3 spans 14 amino acids. V was shortened by 3 bases and J by 2 bases, with 13 bases between the two germline ends. The CDR3: CSASDLGANYGYTF. The CDR3 DNA reads as TGCAGTGCTAGTGACCTAGGGGCCAACTATGGCTACACCTTC.

This chain joins TRBV5-1 and TRBJ2-7; 8 bases fit TRBD1. This CDR3 contains 14 residues. In germline, CDR1 is SGHRS, CDR2 YFSETQ. V gave up 4 bases and J gave up 3 bases; unmatched junction bases: 6. The CDR3: CASSETGVGYEQYF. The CDR3 DNA reads TGCGCCAGCAGCGAGACAGGGGTGGGCTACGAGCAGTACTTC.

In regard to this clonotype: An end of the junction does not agree with germline; a read error may underlie this. The gene calls are TRBV7-9 and TRBJ1-2; no firm D call. The length of the CDR3 is 9 residues. Germline CDR1 SEHNR, CDR2 FQNEAQ (reference sequence). CDR3 sequence (DNA): TGTGCCAGCAGCTTTCTGGGCTTCTTC. Amino acids: CASSFLGFF.

This chain joins TRBV6-5 and TRBJ1-4, with unresolved D. Germline V gene data show CDR1 as MNHEY and CDR2 as SVGAGI. This CDR3 is built from 14 residues. The V gene lost 0 bases and the J gene lost 15 bases, with 17 bases spanning the gap. The CDR3 loop is CASSYSSGETRMFF. CDR3 coding DNA: TGTGCCAGCAGTTACTCGTCGGGAGAGACACGAATGTTTTTT.

This clonotype was observed many times. V and J are TRBV7-2 and TRBJ2-7; D possibly corresponds to TRBD1 (5 bases). The CDR3 contains 15 residues. CDR1 and CDR2 (germline): SGHTA, FQGNSA. V lost 1 base, J lost 0 bases, and 10 bases lay in between. This CDR3 reads CASSLGGFSSYEQYF. CDR3 nucleotides: TGTGCCAGCAGCTTAGGGGGCTTCAGCTCCTACGAGCAGTACTTC.

The chain carries TRBV9 and TRBJ2-1; D is ambiguous. Germline V gene data show CDR1 as SGDLS and CDR2 as YYNGEE. This CDR3 is built from 13 residues. V shed 1 base and J shed 8 bases, with 10 bases lying between them. The CDR3 loop reads CASSVNVRDEQFF. The DNA for the CDR3 is TGTGCCAGCAGCGTAAATGTAAGGGATGAGCAGTTCTTC.

CDR3 in DNA: TGCAGTGCTAGAGCCGCGGGCGGCGATGAAAAACTGTTTTTT. Translation gives CSARAAGGDEKLFF. The chain carries TRBV20-1 and TRBJ1-4; D unclear. Germline assignment: CDR1 DFQATT and CDR2 SNEGSKA (reference sequence). Trimming cost V 1 base and J 6 bases, with 12 bases left between them. The CDR3 runs to 14 residues.

This clonotype was observed a single time. CDR3 in DNA: TGCAGTGCTAGTTTGAGGGTAGTGGAAAAACTGTTTTTT. Encoded protein: CSASLRVVEKLFF. The chain combines TRBV20-1 with TRBJ1-4; D is uncertain. The ends were cut back, 3 bases at V and 8 bases at J, with 13 bases in the middle. The V gene's germline CDR1 is DFQATT and CDR2 SNEGSKA (reference sequence). The CDR3 sequence is 13 residues long.

This rearrangement joins TRBV7-2 to TRBJ2-7, with 9 bases matching TRBD2. J lost 5 bases, V lost 1 base, and 3 bases had no gene match. Germline V gene lookup returns CDR1 SGHTA and CDR2 FQGNSA. The CDR3 has 14 residues. The CDR3 sequence: CASSLGRTSDEQYF. The CDR3 DNA follows: TGTGCCAGCAGCTTAGGGAGGACTAGCGACGAGCAGTACTTC.

A few counts support this clonotype. For the CDR3, the DNA is TGTGCCAGCAGCTTAGGGGGACTAGCAACAAATGAGCAGTTCTTC. It translates to CASSLGGLATNEQFF. The V gene is TRBV7-6, the J gene TRBJ2-1; 9 positions match TRBD2. Per germline, CDR1 SGHVS and CDR2 FNYEAQ. The CDR3 length is 15 residues. V lost 1 base to trimming and J lost 7 bases; unmatched junction nucleotides: 5.

The chain employs TRBV6-5 and TRBJ2-7, with 7 bases matching TRBD2. Trimming cost V 0 bases and J 5 bases; bases outside gene matches: 10. Germline values: CDR1 MNHEY, CDR2 SVGAGI. The length of the CDR3 is 16 residues. The CDR3 here is CASSYSISSGRDEQYF. The CDR3 bases are TGTGCCAGCAGTTACTCAATTTCGTCGGGGAGGGACGAGCAGTACTTC.

The sample holds many counts of this clonotype. J is TRBJ2-1 and V is TRBV20-1; 11 bases are shared with TRBD2. The CDR3 has 14 amino acids. V lost 4 bases, J lost 8 bases, and 7 bases stayed unmatched. Germline CDR1 DFQATT, CDR2 SNEGSKA (reference sequence). The CDR3 loop reads CSATVAGGPHEQFF. The CDR3 bases are TGCAGTGCTACTGTAGCGGGGGGGCCCCATGAGCAGTTCTTC.

A few counts support this clonotype. The V call is TRBV14, the J call TRBJ1-1; D is possibly TRBD1 (5 bases). CDR1 is SGHDN, CDR2 FVKESK, per germline. Trimming took 2 bases from V and 10 from J, leaving 11 bases between them. This CDR3 comprises 12 residues. The CDR3 spells CASSQLGTSAFF. For the CDR3, the DNA is TGTGCCAGCAGCCAACTCGGGACGTCAGCTTTCTTT. Full variable domain (outside the CDR3, taken from reference TRBV14 and TRBJ1-1): EAGVTQFPSHSVIEKGQTVTLRCDPISGHDNLYWYRRVMGKEIKFLLHFVKESKQDESGMPNNRFLAERTGGTYSTLKVQPAELEDSGVYFCASSQLGTSAFFGQGTRLTVV.

The chain combines TRBV12-3 or TRBV12-4 with TRBJ2-3; D remains unclear. The germline V and J ends were trimmed by 4 bases and 9 bases, with 11 bases remaining between them. The CDR3 is 12 amino acids. CDR3 sequence: CASSSLVLTQYF. DNA for the CDR3: TGTGCCAGCAGTTCTTTAGTGCTGACGCAGTATTTT.

The chain uses TRBV10-3 and TRBJ1-2; 8 nucleotides line up with TRBD1. The CDR3 has 13 residues. Trimming cost V 10 bases and J 4 bases; bases outside gene matches: 8. Germline values: CDR1 ENHRY, CDR2 SYGVKD. The CDR3 reads CATCDTGGYGYTF. The CDR3 region has the DNA TGTGCCACCTGTGACACAGGGGGCTATGGCTACACCTTC.

The V call is TRBV6-1, the J call TRBJ2-2, with 9 bases aligning to TRBD1. The germline gives CDR1 MNHNS, CDR2 SASEGT. V gave up 6 bases and J gave up 3 bases; unmatched junction bases: 5. The CDR3 runs to 15 residues. The CDR3 DNA sequence: TGTGCCAGCAGGCGCGGGACAGGGTACACCGGGGAGCTGTTTTTT. Translating gives CASRRGTGYTGELFF.

The chain couples TRBV7-9 to TRBJ2-1; 11 bases line up with TRBD2. With V trimmed by 3 bases and J by 7 bases, 8 bases remained unmatched. CDR1 and CDR2 (germline): SEHNR, FQNEAQ (reference sequence). The CDR3 is made up of 16 amino acids. The DNA for the CDR3 is TGTGCCAGCAGCTTTTATAGCGGGAGGGCCAGTAATGAGCAGTTCTTC. Translating it yields CASSFYSGRASNEQFF.

This clonotype was picked up a small number of times. The chain links TRBV15 to TRBJ2-7; D might be TRBD2 (5 bases). V lost 5 bases to trimming and J lost 5 bases, with 16 bases between them. This CDR3 contains 14 residues. From germline, CDR1 is LNHNV and CDR2 YYDKDF (reference sequence). In nucleotides, the CDR3 is TGTGCCACCAGCCCCCGGAGGTCGGCTGACGAGCAGTACTTC. Amino acids: CATSPRRSADEQYF. Full variable domain (rest looked up from reference TRBV15 and TRBJ2-7): DAMVIQNPRYQVTQFGKPVTLSCSQTLNHNVMYWYQQKSSQAPKLLFHYYDKDFNNEADTPDNFQSRRPNTSFCFLDIRSPGLGDTAMYLCATSPRRSADEQYFGPGTRLTVT.

In its sample, this clonotype was seen a few times. V gene TRBV2 combines with J gene TRBJ2-1, with 12 bases matching TRBD2. This CDR3 has 17 residues. Trimming cost V 3 bases and J 2 bases; bases outside gene matches: 5. The germline V gene encodes CDR1 SNHLY and CDR2 FYNNEI. CDR3 in amino acids: CASSDGTSGWPYNEQFF. The CDR3 DNA is TGTGCCAGCAGTGATGGGACTAGCGGGTGGCCCTACAATGAGCAGTTCTTC.

V is TRBV7-2 and J is TRBJ2-5; D is ambiguous. The CDR3 runs to 9 residues. V was pared by 6 bases and J by 5 bases, with 1 base between. Germline loops: CDR1 SGHTA, CDR2 FQGNSA. As DNA, the CDR3 is TGTGCCAGCAGGGAGACCCAGTACTTC. Protein product: CASRETQYF.

At least ten counts were recorded for this clonotype. This chain uses TRBV12-3 or TRBV12-4 with TRBJ1-4, with D uncertain. This CDR3 comprises 13 residues. The V and J ends lost 6 bases and 9 bases respectively, with 14 bases between them. The CDR3, as DNA: TGTGCCAGCAGCGACCGGGAGGGTCAAAAACTGTTTTTT. Amino acid sequence: CASSDREGQKLFF.

The table lists this clonotype with a few counts. The chain is built from TRBV5-1 and TRBJ1-1; D is uncertain. Germline CDR1 is SGHRS and CDR2 is YFSETQ. The CDR3 is 14 amino acids. Trimming removed 7 bases from V and 3 bases from J, with 16 bases in between. Here the CDR3 DNA reads TGCGCCAGCGGCCAGGAGGGCAGCTACACTGAAGCTTTCTTT. It yields the protein CASGQEGSYTEAFF.

The rearrangement links TRBV7-9 to TRBJ1-2, with D uncertain. Trimming removed 7 bases at V and 4 bases at J, with 13 bases between. Germline lookup yields CDR1 SEHNR and CDR2 FQNEAQ (reference sequence). CDR3 length: 13 residues. This CDR3 is CASTINPGYGYTF. CDR3 in DNA: TGTGCCAGCACCATTAACCCCGGCTATGGCTACACCTTC.

This clonotype was detected only a few times. The V and J genes are TRBV19 and TRBJ2-5; D call uncertain. V was pared by 5 bases and J by 7 bases, with 8 bases between. There are 11 residues in the CDR3. The germline V gene encodes CDR1 LNHDA and CDR2 SQIVND (reference sequence). CDR3 residues: CASSVPGTQYF. The CDR3 region has the DNA TGTGCCAGTAGTGTTCCGGGGACCCAGTACTTC.

This clonotype was recorded at least ten times. The chain links TRBV11-3 to TRBJ2-3; possible D gene TRBD2, 5 bases. CDR1 and CDR2 (germline): SGHNT, YENEEA. This CDR3 is 14 amino acids long. The V gene lost 3 bases and the J gene lost 0 bases, with 7 bases spanning the gap. CDR3 coding DNA: TGTGCCAGCAGCTTCCGGACTAGCACAGATACGCAGTATTTT. It specifies CASSFRTSTDTQYF.

This clonotype has more than one count but fewer than ten. The chain couples TRBV11-2 to TRBJ2-5; 10 bases align to TRBD2. Trimming at V came to 5 bases and at J to 5 bases, leaving 8 bases not matched to a gene. The CDR3 is 15 residues long. Germline V gene lookup returns CDR1 SGHAT and CDR2 FQNNGV. CDR3 sequence: CASSPIAGGVETQYF. CDR3 bases: TGTGCCAGCAGCCCCATAGCGGGGGGAGTTGAGACCCAGTACTTC.

The J gene is TRBJ1-2, the V gene TRBV7-2; D not certain. The CDR3 covers 16 residues. Germline values: CDR1 SGHTA, CDR2 FQGNSA. V shed 5 bases and J shed 4 bases, with 20 bases lying between them. CDR3 amino acids: CASSPAVGIRSYGYTF. The CDR3, as DNA: TGTGCCAGCAGCCCGGCGGTGGGGATTCGAAGCTATGGCTACACCTTC.

This clonotype was picked up a small number of times. This chain connects TRBV6-5 to TRBJ2-1, with D perhaps TRBD2 (5 bases). The CDR3 runs to 16 residues. V lost 4 bases and J 0 bases, leaving 13 bases between the germline ends. CDR1 is MNHEY, CDR2 SVGAGI, per germline. CDR3 nucleotides: TGTGCCAGCAGTTCGCCCACGGGGAGCTCCTACAATGAGCAGTTCTTC. Translating gives CASSSPTGSSYNEQFF.

This clonotype was seen more than once but under ten times. The V call is TRBV20-1, the J call TRBJ2-3; 12 nucleotides align to TRBD2. Germline V gene data show CDR1 as DFQATT and CDR2 as SNEGSKA (reference sequence). This CDR3 has 15 residues. The junction had 4 bases not matched to a gene; V was cut back by 6 bases and J by 0 bases. The CDR3 spells CSAQGLAGSTDTQYF. CDR3 bases: TGCAGTGCGCAGGGACTAGCGGGTAGCACAGATACGCAGTATTTT.

The rearrangement joins TRBV24-1 to TRBJ2-1; 13 bases are a match to TRBD2. The V gene end was trimmed by 9 bases and the J gene end by 4 bases; junction bases not matched to a gene: 5. This CDR3 contains 15 residues. Germline lookup yields CDR1 KGHDR and CDR2 SFDVKD. In DNA, the CDR3 is TGTGCCACCTCCGCGGGACTAGCGGGGTACAATGAGCAGTTCTTC. Its protein is CATSAGLAGYNEQFF.